Following are 23 T cell receptor beta chains from one sample sequenced in a study of T-cell reconstitution after alpha-beta-depleted transplantation in children. Unique molecular identifiers were built into the TCRbeta library. TCRdb re-derived calls from the PCR reads in MiXCR, one entry per CDR3 protein. This sample carries approximately 210,000 distinct CDR3 sequences, approximately 19% of them seen once, and the ten largest clones take about 45%. Source: PBMCs, mostly from graft donor cells, taken 360 days after TCRalphabeta/CD19-depleted stem cell transplant. The source is a male patient between 2 and 9 years old who had a stem cell transplant for acute lymphoblastic leukemia, so the T cells may come from the graft donor.

The chain joins TRBV7-9 to TRBJ2-6; no definite D call. Trimming removed 0 bases at V and 3 bases at J, with 6 bases between. Germline V gene sequence: CDR1 SEHNR, CDR2 FQNEAQ (reference sequence). This CDR3 contains 15 residues. The CDR3: CASSLAAVGANVLTF. Here the CDR3 DNA reads TGTGCCAGCAGCTTAGCGGCAGTTGGGGCCAACGTCCTGACTTTC.

This clonotype appeared a few times. The V and J genes are TRBV7-6 and TRBJ2-1; D tentatively fits TRBD1 or TRBD2 (5 bases each). The CDR3 is 16 amino acids. Germline CDR1 reads SGHVS; CDR2 reads FNYEAQ. Between the trimmed V and J ends, which lost 4 bases and 0 bases, there was a span of 13 bases. CDR3: CASSSQGPLSYNEQFF. Here the CDR3 DNA reads TGTGCCAGCAGCTCTCAGGGACCCCTCTCCTACAATGAGCAGTTCTTC.

This chain uses TRBV12-3 or TRBV12-4 with TRBJ2-7, with D perhaps TRBD2 (5 bases). The CDR3 is 15 amino acids. V lost 5 bases, J lost 3 bases, and 17 bases lay in between. CDR3 coding DNA: TGTGCCAGCAGTCCGACTCAGCCCGGGGACTACGAGCAGTACTTC. Translation: CASSPTQPGDYEQYF.

This chain uses TRBV12-3 or TRBV12-4 with TRBJ1-2, with D maybe TRBD1 (5 bases). Trimming took 4 bases from V and 4 from J, leaving 13 bases between them. The CDR3 spans 14 residues. CDR3 region: CASSSETDLYGYTF. The CDR3 coding sequence is TGTGCCAGCAGTTCGGAGACAGACCTCTATGGCTACACCTTC.

This clonotype was recorded a few times. The chain recombines TRBV3-1 with TRBJ1-4; TRBD1 agrees at 8 bases. The CDR3 is 16 amino acids. The germline V gene encodes CDR1 LGHDT and CDR2 YNNKEL (reference sequence). J lost 7 bases, V lost 4 bases, and 11 bases had no gene match. CDR3 coding DNA: TGTGCCAGCAGCCCAAACTCAGGGGGCATCGGTGAAAAACTGTTTTTT. This translates into CASSPNSGGIGEKLFF.

The genes are TRBV11-2 and TRBJ2-6; D gene uncertain. Germline V lookup: CDR1 SGHAT, CDR2 FQNNGV. CDR3 length: 18 amino acids. The V end lost 0 bases, the J end lost 1 base, and 13 bases lay between the germline ends. The CDR3 loop is CASSLESILDSGANVLTF. Here the CDR3 DNA reads TGTGCCAGCAGCTTAGAGTCCATCCTAGATTCTGGGGCCAACGTCCTGACTTTC.

V and J are TRBV6-2 or TRBV6-3 and TRBJ2-1; 8 nucleotides line up with TRBD1. The germline V gene has CDR1 MNHEY and CDR2 SVGEGT. This CDR3 contains 14 residues. With 6 bases clipped from V and 3 bases from J, the junction kept 4 bases outside the gene matches. DNA of the CDR3: TGTGCCAGCAGAGGACAGGGAGTCTACAATGAGCAGTTCTTC. This sequence encodes CASRGQGVYNEQFF.

This rearrangement joins TRBV6-2 or TRBV6-3 to TRBJ2-1, with 13 bases fitting TRBD2. The J segment lost 6 bases and the V segment lost 2 bases, leaving 1 base of the junction unmatched. Germline V CDR1 and CDR2: MNHEY, SVGEGT. The CDR3 runs to 15 residues. The CDR3 bases are TGTGCCAGCAGTTACGGGACTAGCGGGGCCAATGAGCAGTTCTTC. This codes for CASSYGTSGANEQFF.

This chain links TRBV5-4 with TRBJ2-5; D uncertain. Germline CDR1 is SGHNT and CDR2 is YYREEE (reference sequence). Trimming left V 4 bases short and J 4 bases short, with 20 bases between. The CDR3 is 16 residues long. DNA for the CDR3: TGTGCCAGCAGCCCTGGTGGAGCCTTACCTAGAGAGACCCAGTACTTC. It yields the protein CASSPGGALPRETQYF.

The chain is built from TRBV19 and TRBJ1-1; D ambiguous. Germline V gives CDR1 LNHDA, CDR2 SQIVND (reference sequence). Trimming cost V 4 bases and J 1 base, with 7 bases left between them. The CDR3 runs to 13 residues. CDR3 nucleotide sequence: TGTGCCAGTAGTACAGATACGAACACTGAAGCTTTCTTT. Translated, it gives CASSTDTNTEAFF.

This chain joins TRBV5-4 and TRBJ2-3; 10 bases map to TRBD1. The CDR3 extends over 15 amino acids. CDR1 and CDR2 from the germline V gene are SGHNT and YYREEE (reference sequence). J lost 4 bases, V lost 6 bases, and 8 bases had no gene match. The CDR3 loop is CASNPKGQGADTQYF. In DNA, the CDR3 is TGTGCCAGCAACCCAAAAGGACAGGGGGCAGATACGCAGTATTTT.

This clonotype was counted between two and nine times. This chain joins TRBV12-3 or TRBV12-4 and TRBJ2-7, with 12 bases identical to TRBD2. V lost 1 base, J lost 3 bases, and 1 base stayed unmatched. CDR3 length: 15 amino acids. CDR3 DNA: TGTGCCAGCAGTTTAGGACTAGCGGGAGACTACGAGCAGTACTTC. Amino acids: CASSLGLAGDYEQYF.

This chain links TRBV7-9 with TRBJ2-5; D may be TRBD2 (7 bases). The CDR3 runs 15 residues. The germline gives CDR1 SEHNR, CDR2 FQNEAQ (reference sequence). V lost 7 bases to trimming and J lost 5 bases, with 20 bases between them. The CDR3 sequence is CASTLGPQGGETQYF. The CDR3 DNA sequence: TGTGCCAGCACCCTTGGGCCACAGGGAGGGGAGACCCAGTACTTC.

This chain joins TRBV7-9 and TRBJ2-1, with 12 bases that match TRBD2. CDR1 and CDR2 (germline): SEHNR, FQNEAQ (reference sequence). J gave up 4 bases and V 5 bases, and 6 bases lay outside the gene matches. The CDR3 has 16 residues. CDR3 sequence: CASSNRTSGEYNEQFF. The CDR3 coding sequence is TGTGCCAGCAGCAATCGGACTAGCGGGGAATACAATGAGCAGTTCTTC.

V usage is TRBV10-3 and J usage is TRBJ1-1, with D perhaps TRBD1 (5 bases). V shed 3 bases and J shed 6 bases, with 8 bases lying between them. CDR1 is ENHRY and CDR2 is SYGVKD in the germline V gene. The CDR3 loop spans 12 amino acids. CDR3 DNA: TGTGCCATCAGTGACGGGGGATCTGAAGCTTTCTTT. Protein: CAISDGGSEAFF.

The table lists this clonotype with many counts. This chain uses TRBV5-1 with TRBJ2-3; 8 bases agree with TRBD1. From germline, CDR1 is SGHRS and CDR2 YFSETQ. The V segment lost 4 bases and the J segment 4 bases; nucleotides outside the gene matches: 8. CDR3 size: 15 residues. CDR3 DNA: TGCGCCAGCAGCGCCGGACAGGGATCACCAGATACGCAGTATTTT. This sequence encodes CASSAGQGSPDTQYF.

This sequence joins TRBV6-1 and TRBJ2-6; D may correspond to TRBD1 or TRBD2 (5 bases each). This CDR3 contains 17 residues. With 7 bases removed from V and 0 bases from J, the gap between germline ends came to 16 bases. Germline CDR1 MNHNS, CDR2 SASEGT. CDR3 nucleotide sequence: TGTGCCAGCAAACCTTTCCGTGGGGGCTCTGGGGCCAACGTCCTGACTTTC. Translation: CASKPFRGGSGANVLTF.

The CDR3 sequence: CASSVEGFEQYF. The DNA for the CDR3 is TGTGCCAGCAGCGTAGAAGGGTTCGAGCAGTACTTC. The gene calls are TRBV9 and TRBJ2-7; D is unresolved. The CDR3 covers 12 residues. Germline values: CDR1 SGDLS, CDR2 YYNGEE. Deletions cut 0 bases from V and 6 bases from J, with 7 bases between.

This clonotype was picked up a small number of times. This chain links TRBV11-1 with TRBJ1-1, with TRBD1 as a possible D gene (5 bases). The germline V gene has CDR1 SGHAT and CDR2 FQDESV (reference sequence). This CDR3 has 14 amino acids. CDR3 protein: CSISSGVSVTEAFF. CDR3 bases: TGTTCCATCAGCTCGGGGGTGTCCGTTACTGAAGCTTTCTTT.

This clonotype turned up a few times. CDR3 in amino acids: CASSQDRQGWDEQYF. The CDR3 DNA sequence: TGCGCCAGCAGCCAAGATAGGCAGGGTTGGGACGAGCAGTACTTC. This sequence joins TRBV4-3 and TRBJ2-7, with D tentatively TRBD1 (5 bases). V lost 0 bases and J 5 bases, leaving 14 bases between the germline ends. This CDR3 region has 15 residues. Germline V gene data show CDR1 as LGHNA and CDR2 as YSLEER.

V gene TRBV9 combines with J gene TRBJ2-2; D may be TRBD2 (5 bases). This CDR3 is 16 amino acids long. The V end was cut by 0 bases, the J end by 0 bases, with 9 bases between. Germline V gene lookup returns CDR1 SGDLS and CDR2 YYNGEE. CDR3 protein: CASSVEEGSNTGELFF. The DNA for the CDR3 is TGTGCCAGCAGCGTAGAAGAGGGTTCGAACACCGGGGAGCTGTTTTTT.

This rearrangement joins TRBV7-6 to TRBJ2-5; 10 bases fit TRBD2. V dropped 0 bases and J dropped 5; count of bases not matched to a gene: 6. Per germline, CDR1 SGHVS and CDR2 FNYEAQ. CDR3 length: 16 residues. The CDR3 reads CASSLASGGAYETQYF. The CDR3 DNA is TGTGCCAGCAGCTTAGCCAGCGGGGGGGCGTATGAGACCCAGTACTTC.

V and J are TRBV7-2 and TRBJ2-5, with 11 bases fitting TRBD2. Trimming cost V 7 bases and J 1 base; bases outside gene matches: 5. The germline CDR1 and CDR2 sequences are SGHTA and FQGNSA. The CDR3 is 15 amino acids. For the CDR3, the DNA is TGTGCCAGCACCTTGGGACTAGCGGTCCAAGAGACCCAGTACTTC. Translating it yields CASTLGLAVQETQYF.